A single sample is the source of the 26 T cell receptor beta chains below, sequenced in a study of T cells in Graves' hyperthyroidism and ophthalmopathy. Template material for amplifying TCR beta CDR3 regions consisted of RNA transcripts. First-round RT-PCR of the TCR CDR3 relied on the HTBI primer set. TCRdb itself ran the multiplex PCR reads through MiXCR, one entry per CDR3 protein. The table shows approximately 720,000 distinct CDR3 sequences, with 18% occurring only once. The sample was blood. Receptor source: a woman in her 50s with Graves' hyperthyroidism that later progressed to Graves' ophthalmopathy.

This chain links TRBV29-1 with TRBJ1-1; the match to TRBD1 covers 9 bases. Germline V CDR1 and CDR2: SQVTM, ANQGSEA. The CDR3 runs 13 residues. The V segment lost 7 bases and the J segment 4 bases; nucleotides outside the gene matches: 7. CDR3 residues: CSATGQGPTEAFF. The CDR3 DNA is TGCAGCGCAACCGGACAGGGGCCCACTGAAGCTTTCTTT.

CDR3 sequence: CASKRGGRSTDTQYF. The CDR3, as DNA: TGTGCCAGTAAGCGCGGGGGGCGCAGCACAGATACGCAGTATTTT. This chain joins TRBV19 and TRBJ2-3; 8 positions match TRBD2. Germline V gene data show CDR1 as LNHDA and CDR2 as SQIVND (reference sequence). The CDR3 loop spans 15 amino acids. V dropped 7 bases and J dropped 0; count of bases not matched to a gene: 6.

The V gene is TRBV6-2 or TRBV6-3, the J gene TRBJ1-5; TRBD1 matches 12 bases. Germline V CDR1 and CDR2: MNHEY, SVGEGT. V trimming: 0 bases; J trimming: 0 bases; junction bases outside the gene matches: 3. The CDR3 extends over 18 amino acids. The CDR3 sequence: CASSYSGTGGHSNQPQHF. As DNA, the CDR3 is TGTGCCAGCAGTTACTCCGGGACAGGGGGCCATAGCAATCAGCCCCAGCATTTT.

In its sample, this clonotype was seen a few times. The chain employs TRBV28 and TRBJ2-3; D gene unclear. This CDR3 is built from 16 residues. Germline V CDR1 and CDR2: MDHEN, SYDVKM. The V and J ends lost 2 bases and 1 base respectively, with 13 bases between them. Here the CDR3 DNA reads TGTGCCAGCAGTTTAGGGATCTCAGTGGGCACAGATACGCAGTATTTT. It yields the protein CASSLGISVGTDTQYF.

This clonotype was seen many times. This rearrangement joins TRBV3-1 to TRBJ1-1; D not resolved. Germline V gene lookup returns CDR1 LGHDT and CDR2 YNNKEL (reference sequence). The CDR3 is made up of 15 amino acids. V was clipped by 1 base and J by 0 bases, with 9 bases between them. The DNA of the CDR3 is TGTGCCAGCAGCCAAGTCCCAGATATGAACACTGAAGCTTTCTTT. Translated: CASSQVPDMNTEAFF.

The V gene is TRBV27, the J gene TRBJ2-5, with 12 bases matching TRBD2. The germline V gene has CDR1 MNHEY and CDR2 SMNVEV (reference sequence). With V trimmed by 6 bases and J by 5 bases, 13 bases remained unmatched. The CDR3 consists of 17 residues. The CDR3 DNA sequence: TGTGCCAGCAGCCAACTTCTAGCGGGGGGGCCGTGGGAGACCCAGTACTTC. Residues: CASSQLLAGGPWETQYF.

This clonotype showed up just a few times. The chain links TRBV27 to TRBJ1-6; 7 bases agree with TRBD1. The trim removed 4 bases at V and 5 bases at J, leaving 11 bases unmatched. Germline CDR1 is MNHEY and CDR2 is SMNVEV (reference sequence). This CDR3 region has 17 residues. The DNA for the CDR3 is TGTGCCAGCAGTTGGGCAGGGGGTTTGATGGATAATTCACCCCTCCACTTT. Protein: CASSWAGGLMDNSPLHF.

This clonotype was seen repeatedly, ten times or more. The chain links TRBV15 to TRBJ1-4, with D perhaps matching TRBD1 (6 bases). The CDR3 covers 16 residues. CDR1 and CDR2 (germline): LNHNV, YYDKDF (reference sequence). The V and J ends lost 4 bases and 6 bases respectively, with 18 bases between them. The CDR3 reads CATSNRVGRGYEKLFF. CDR3 nucleotides: TGTGCCACCAGCAACCGTGTGGGAAGGGGGTATGAAAAACTGTTTTTT.

This clonotype came up a few times. This chain uses TRBV7-6 with TRBJ2-7, with D hard to call. CDR3 length: 14 residues. V dropped 1 base and J dropped 4 bases, with 11 bases sitting between them. Germline CDR1 SGHVS, CDR2 FNYEAQ. CDR3 nucleotides: TGTGCCAGCAGCTTAGGACACCGTGGGTACGAGCAGTACTTC. Translation gives CASSLGHRGYEQYF.

J is TRBJ2-1 and V is TRBV12-3 or TRBV12-4; 13 bases fit TRBD2. J was trimmed by 4 bases and V by 6 bases; bases with no gene match: 6. The CDR3 consists of 16 residues. The CDR3 loop is CASSSLAGGVYNEQFF. CDR3 nucleotides: TGTGCCAGCAGCTCACTAGCGGGGGGGGTTTACAATGAGCAGTTCTTC.

This clonotype appeared many times. This rearrangement joins TRBV11-3 to TRBJ2-2; maybe TRBD2 (5 bases). With 4 bases removed from V and 0 bases from J, the gap between germline ends came to 6 bases. Germline V gene sequence: CDR1 SGHNT, CDR2 YENEEA. CDR3 length: 14 residues. The CDR3 sequence is CASSSGSNTGELFF. The CDR3, as DNA: TGTGCCAGCAGCTCGGGGTCGAACACCGGGGAGCTGTTTTTT.

A note on this clonotype: One junction end disagrees with the germline gene, perhaps due to a read error. The V call is TRBV7-7, the J call TRBJ2-7, with unresolved D. The germline gives CDR1 SSHAT, CDR2 FNYEAQ (reference sequence). The length of the CDR3 is 14 residues. The CDR3 bases are TGTGCTAGCAGCTTATTCGGGCGCTCGGACGAGCAGTACTTC. This gives the protein CASSLFGRSDEQYF. The whole variable domain, filled in from reference TRBV7-7 and TRBJ2-7, reads GAGVSQSPRYKVTKRGQDVTLRCDPISSHATLYWYQQALGQGPEFLTYFNYEAQPDKSGLPSDRFSAERPEGSISTLTIQRTEQRDSAMYRCASSLFGRSDEQYFGPGTRLTVT.

This clonotype showed up just a few times. This sequence joins TRBV10-1 and TRBJ2-1, with D perhaps being TRBD1 or TRBD2 (5 bases each). This CDR3 has 14 residues. Trimming stripped 5 bases from V and 8 bases from J, with 16 bases between. Germline CDR1 reads WNHNN; CDR2 reads SYGVQD (reference sequence). CDR3 sequence reads: CASSSVGAGDEQFF. The CDR3 DNA follows: TGCGCCAGCAGTAGCGTAGGGGCCGGGGATGAGCAGTTCTTC.

The rearrangement links TRBV25-1 to TRBJ1-1; maybe TRBD1 (6 bases). Germline loops: CDR1 MGHDK, CDR2 SYGVNS. CDR3 length: 13 residues. The germline V and J ends were trimmed by 6 bases and 4 bases, with 12 bases remaining between them. The CDR3 region has the DNA TGTGCCAGCAGGCCCACAGGGCCCACTGAAGCTTTCTTT. It translates to CASRPTGPTEAFF.

The sample holds a few counts of this clonotype. The chain links TRBV4-1 to TRBJ1-2; the D is unclear. The CDR3 runs 15 residues. V shed 0 bases and J shed 9 bases, with 17 bases lying between them. Per germline, CDR1 MGHRA and CDR2 YSYEKL. DNA of the CDR3: TGCGCCAGCAGCCAAGATAAACGACGGACGTTTAGCTACACCTTC. It translates to CASSQDKRRTFSYTF.

This clonotype has only a few counts. This may be a read error, as it is one base from a much larger clone. The rearrangement joins TRBV3-1 to TRBJ1-2; no definite D call. CDR3 length: 11 amino acids. The germline CDR1 and CDR2 sequences are LGHDT and YNNKEL (reference sequence). V lost 3 bases to trimming and J lost 7 bases, with 6 bases between them. CDR3 in DNA: TGTGCCAGCAGCCACGTTGCTGGCTACACCTTC. Its protein is CASSHVAGYTF.

Only a few counts were recorded for this clonotype. The chain's CDR3 is CASSYAENEQFF. CDR3 coding DNA: TGTGCCAGCAGTTACGCGGAGAATGAGCAGTTCTTC. This rearrangement joins TRBV6-1 to TRBJ2-1; D uncertain. Germline lookup yields CDR1 MNHNS and CDR2 SASEGT. Deletions cut 5 bases from V and 7 bases from J, with 9 bases between. CDR3 length: 12 amino acids.

A few counts support this clonotype. One base away lies a much larger clone, so this may be a sequencing read error. This sequence joins TRBV6-5 and TRBJ1-1; weak D call: TRBD1 (6 bases). The CDR3 is made up of 16 amino acids. Germline CDR1 reads MNHEY; CDR2 reads SVGAGI. The CDR3 nucleotides read TGTGCCAGCAGTTACTCGACAGGCCTCAGGCACACTGAAGCTCTCTTT. This gives the protein CASSYSTGLRHTEALF.

The chain recombines TRBV27 with TRBJ1-1; TRBD1 might be the D (6 bases). Germline V gene lookup returns CDR1 MNHEY and CDR2 SMNVEV (reference sequence). V lost 9 bases to trimming and J lost 0 bases, with 11 bases between them. The CDR3 runs 13 residues. As DNA, the CDR3 is TGTGCCAGTCAGGGGTTAATGAACACTGAAGCTTTCTTT. Its translation: CASQGLMNTEAFF.

Only a few counts were recorded for this clonotype. The V and J genes are TRBV5-1 and TRBJ2-3; the match to TRBD2 covers 8 bases. After removal of 2 bases from V and 4 bases from J, the junction contained 6 bases not matched to a gene. The CDR3 sequence is 15 residues long. Germline assignment: CDR1 SGHRS and CDR2 YFSETQ. The CDR3 protein is CASSFTGGPSDTQYF. Written as DNA, the CDR3 is TGCGCCAGCAGCTTCACGGGGGGGCCGTCAGATACGCAGTATTTT.

The gene calls are TRBV20-1 and TRBJ2-6; TRBD1 agrees at 10 bases. The V gene end was trimmed by 5 bases and the J gene end by 2 bases; junction bases not matched to a gene: 6. Germline V CDR1 and CDR2: DFQATT, SNEGSKA (reference sequence). This CDR3 comprises 16 residues. The CDR3 nucleotides are TGCAGTGCTCGCCGGGACAGGGGCCCTGGGGCCAACGTCCTGACTTTC. Protein product: CSARRDRGPGANVLTF.

The chain carries TRBV28 and TRBJ2-4; maybe TRBD2 (5 bases). CDR1 MDHEN and CDR2 SYDVKM come from the germline V gene. Trimming shortened V by 5 bases and J by 14 bases, and 13 bases separated the two germline ends. There are 11 residues in the CDR3. The CDR3 here is CASSSDSREYF. CDR3 nucleotide sequence: TGTGCCAGCAGTAGTGACTCGAGGGAGTACTTC.

In this sample, this clonotype turned up many times. V and J are TRBV6-1 and TRBJ2-5, with TRBD1 as a possible D gene (6 bases). The CDR3 extends over 14 amino acids. With 7 bases removed from V and 5 bases from J, the gap between germline ends came to 17 bases. CDR1 MNHNS and CDR2 SASEGT come from the germline V gene. The CDR3 protein is CASTSGAEMETQYF. The CDR3 nucleotides read TGTGCCAGCACCTCAGGGGCTGAGATGGAGACCCAGTACTTC.

There are many counts of this clonotype. V is TRBV30 and J is TRBJ1-1; D remains ambiguous. V lost 4 bases and J lost 7, with 10 bases in between. Germline V lookup: CDR1 GTSNPN, CDR2 SVGIG (reference sequence). The CDR3 length is 11 residues. The CDR3 here is CAWTVRVEAFF. Here the CDR3 DNA reads TGTGCCTGGACCGTACGGGTTGAAGCTTTCTTT.

In this sample, this clonotype turned up many times. The chain recombines TRBV5-1 with TRBJ2-7; D possibly corresponds to TRBD2 (6 bases). With 3 bases removed from V and 1 base from J, the gap between germline ends came to 14 bases. The CDR3 has 15 amino acids. Germline-derived CDR1 and CDR2 are SGHRS and YFSETQ. CDR3 protein: CASSSRDSPSYEQYF. The CDR3 DNA reads as TGCGCCAGCAGCTCCCGGGACTCCCCATCCTACGAGCAGTACTTC.

The chain links TRBV19 to TRBJ2-5; weak D call: TRBD1 (6 bases). Per the germline V gene, CDR1 is LNHDA and CDR2 is SQIVND (reference sequence). V lost 6 bases and J lost 5, with 16 bases in between. The CDR3 runs to 14 residues. The CDR3 DNA sequence: TGTGCCAGTAGCAGACAGGCCAACCGGGAGACCCAGTACTTC. Translation gives CASSRQANRETQYF.